The sequence of this TCR beta chain was determined in a study of T-cell reconstitution after alpha-beta-depleted transplantation in children. Study observations and caveats: T-cell counts and diversity at one year post-transplant came mainly from newly produced T cells.

Preparation of the TCRbeta library used unique molecular identifiers. TCRdb reprocessed the PCR reads with MiXCR, giving one entry per CDR3 protein. In the table there are around 450,000 distinct CDR3 sequences, around 15% of which are singletons. Germline assignment: CDR1 SGDLS and CDR2 YYNGEE. The V gene end was trimmed by 2 bases and the J gene end by 2 bases; junction bases not matched to a gene: 7. This CDR3 is 15 amino acids long. Turning to this clonotype: The antigen remains undetermined.

V is TRBV9 and J is TRBJ2-7; the match to TRBD1 covers 7 bases. The receptor's source is a boy in the first two years of life who had a stem cell transplant for Wiskott-Aldrich syndrome, so the T cells may come from the graft donor. This specimen was PBMCs, mostly from graft donor cells, taken 360 days after TCRalphabeta/CD19-depleted stem cell transplant. The CDR3 DNA follows: TGTGCCAGCAGCGTTGACAGGGTCCCCACCTACGAGCAGTACTTC. As protein: CASSVDRVPTYEQYF.